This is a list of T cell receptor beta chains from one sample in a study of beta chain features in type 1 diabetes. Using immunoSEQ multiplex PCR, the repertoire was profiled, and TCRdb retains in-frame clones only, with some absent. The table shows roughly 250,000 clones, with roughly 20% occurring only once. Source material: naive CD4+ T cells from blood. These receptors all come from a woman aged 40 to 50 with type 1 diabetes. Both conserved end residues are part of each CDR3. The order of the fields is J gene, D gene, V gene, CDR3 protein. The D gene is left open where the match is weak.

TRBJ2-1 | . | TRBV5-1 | CASSLGTANEQFF
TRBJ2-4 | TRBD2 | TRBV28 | CASTEEASGGYGAKNIQYF
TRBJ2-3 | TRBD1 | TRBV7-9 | CASSYDRGIDTQYF
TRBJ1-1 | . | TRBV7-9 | CASSLLGGTEAFF
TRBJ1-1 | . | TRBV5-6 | CASSLQTGDAFF
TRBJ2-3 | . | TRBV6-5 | CASSPSRDLVGTQYF
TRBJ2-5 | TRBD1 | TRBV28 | CASSSPQGEETQYF
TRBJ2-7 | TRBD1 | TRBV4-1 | CAVPAPGQGRCGEQYF
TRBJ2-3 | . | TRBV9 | CASTPVADTQYF
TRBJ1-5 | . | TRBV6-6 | CASKGGDQPQHF
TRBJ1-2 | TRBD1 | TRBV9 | CASTLGQGETNYGYTF
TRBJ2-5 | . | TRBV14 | CASSLTGGGQETQYF
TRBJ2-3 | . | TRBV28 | CASSSPAGSTDTQYF
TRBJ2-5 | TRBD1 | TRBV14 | CASSPTGFETQYF
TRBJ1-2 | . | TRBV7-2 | CASSSSGHYGYTF
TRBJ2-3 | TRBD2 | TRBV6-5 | CASSYTAGGTDTQYF
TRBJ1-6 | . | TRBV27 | CASSPRQDPSSYNSPLHF
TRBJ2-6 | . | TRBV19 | CASSIVAGSGANVLTF
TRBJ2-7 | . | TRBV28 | CATQSGETYEQYF
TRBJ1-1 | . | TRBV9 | CASSPINTEAFF
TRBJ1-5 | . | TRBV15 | CATSRDERPQHF
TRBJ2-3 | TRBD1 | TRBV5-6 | CASSLGTGGRTDTQYF